This T cell receptor (beta chain) is drawn from a study of identical twins. Overall study findings and caveats: Insertions were reduced in abundant cord blood beta clonotypes but not in memory repertoires.

Germline lookup yields CDR1 DFQATT and CDR2 SNEGSKA (reference sequence). Trimming at V came to 0 bases and at J to 6 bases, leaving 6 bases not matched to a gene. This CDR3 contains 14 residues. Only healthy Caucasians were included as donors. Template switching supplied a universal primer site; unique molecular identifiers were carried on the cDNA. TCRdb itself ran the 5' RACE reads through MiXCR, one entry per CDR3 protein. The sample shows 1.5 million to 2 million distinct CDR3 sequences, 25% to 35% of them seen only once. Concerning this clonotype: The antigen remains unidentified.

The chain employs TRBV20-1 and TRBJ2-7; 9 nucleotides line up with TRBD2. This receptor was taken from a newborn girl in good health. Input material: cord blood. This CDR3 is CSARDGSGRGEQYF. The CDR3 DNA reads TGCAGTGCTAGAGATGGTAGCGGGAGAGGCGAGCAGTACTTC.